The sequence of this T cell receptor (beta chain) was determined in a study of glioma-infiltrating T cells after dendritic cell vaccination. Whole-study context: The vaccine used monocyte-derived dendritic cells pulsed overnight with autologous tumor lysate.

The CDR3 runs 12 residues. Germline loops: CDR1 MNHEY, CDR2 SMNVEV (reference sequence). J gave up 7 bases and V 8 bases, and 5 bases lay outside the gene matches. The PCR used 60 V beta and 13 J beta primers. Sequencing used immunoSEQ multiplex PCR; TCRdb keeps in-frame clones, though not all of them. In the table there are tens of thousands of clones, approximately 80% of which are singletons. Sequencing was performed on blood, taken before dendritic cell vaccination. This TCR was sampled from a human donor with glioblastoma. The rearrangement joins TRBV27 to TRBJ1-2; 9 nucleotides agree with TRBD1. CDR3 loop: CASGGQGGGYTF. The CDR3 DNA sequence: TGTGCCAGCGGGGGACAGGGAGGTGGCTACACCTTC.